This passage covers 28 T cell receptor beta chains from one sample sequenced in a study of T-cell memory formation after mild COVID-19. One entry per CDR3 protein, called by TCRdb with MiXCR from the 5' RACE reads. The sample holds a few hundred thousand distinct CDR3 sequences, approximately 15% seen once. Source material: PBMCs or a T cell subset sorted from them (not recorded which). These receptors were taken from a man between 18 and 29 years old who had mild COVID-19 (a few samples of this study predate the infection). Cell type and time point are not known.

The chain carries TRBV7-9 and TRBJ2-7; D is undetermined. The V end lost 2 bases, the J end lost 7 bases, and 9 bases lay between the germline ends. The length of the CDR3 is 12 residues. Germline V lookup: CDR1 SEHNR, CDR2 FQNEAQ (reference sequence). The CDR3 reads CASSLRVGEQYV. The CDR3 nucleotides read TGTGCCAGCAGCTTAAGGGTGGGGGAGCAGTACGTC.

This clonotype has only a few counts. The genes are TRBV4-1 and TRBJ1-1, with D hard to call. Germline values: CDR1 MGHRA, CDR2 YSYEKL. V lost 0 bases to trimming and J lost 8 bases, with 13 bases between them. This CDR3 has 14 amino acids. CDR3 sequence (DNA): TGCGCCAGCAGCCAAGAGGTACAGACGCTAGAAGCTTTCTTT. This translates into CASSQEVQTLEAFF.

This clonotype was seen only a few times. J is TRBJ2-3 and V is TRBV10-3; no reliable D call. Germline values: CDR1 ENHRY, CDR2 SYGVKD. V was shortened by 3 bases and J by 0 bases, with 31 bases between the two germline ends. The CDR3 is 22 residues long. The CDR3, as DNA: TGTGCCATCAGTGATAACAGAGGAAGTACTTTGCTTGGTGACGTGAGCACAGATACGCAGTATTTT. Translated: CAISDNRGSTLLGDVSTDTQYF.

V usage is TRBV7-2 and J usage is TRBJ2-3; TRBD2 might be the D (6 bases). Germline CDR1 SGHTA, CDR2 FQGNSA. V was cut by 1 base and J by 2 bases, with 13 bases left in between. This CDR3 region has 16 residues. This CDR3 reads CASSLVYRGTTDTQYF. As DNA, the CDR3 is TGTGCCAGCAGCTTAGTGTACCGGGGGACCACAGATACGCAGTATTTT.

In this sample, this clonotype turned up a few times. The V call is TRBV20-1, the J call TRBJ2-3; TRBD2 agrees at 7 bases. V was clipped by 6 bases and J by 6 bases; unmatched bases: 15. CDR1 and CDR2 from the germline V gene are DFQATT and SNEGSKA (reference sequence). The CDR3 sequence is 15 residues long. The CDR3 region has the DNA TGCAGTGCAACCCGCCCAGCGGGACCCTCGGATACGCAGTATTTT. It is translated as CSATRPAGPSDTQYF.

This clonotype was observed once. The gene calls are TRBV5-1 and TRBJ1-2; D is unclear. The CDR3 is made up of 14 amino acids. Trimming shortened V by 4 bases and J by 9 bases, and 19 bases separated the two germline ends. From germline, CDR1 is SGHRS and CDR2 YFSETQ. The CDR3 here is CASSPAPQDGSYTF. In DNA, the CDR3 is TGCGCCAGCAGCCCGGCGCCCCAGGACGGCAGCTACACCTTC.

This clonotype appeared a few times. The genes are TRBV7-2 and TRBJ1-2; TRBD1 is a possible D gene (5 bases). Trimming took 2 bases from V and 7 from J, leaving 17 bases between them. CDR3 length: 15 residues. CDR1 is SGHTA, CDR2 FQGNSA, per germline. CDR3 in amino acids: CASSLMGRPEGGYTF. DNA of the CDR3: TGTGCCAGCAGCTTAATGGGACGCCCCGAAGGTGGCTACACCTTC.

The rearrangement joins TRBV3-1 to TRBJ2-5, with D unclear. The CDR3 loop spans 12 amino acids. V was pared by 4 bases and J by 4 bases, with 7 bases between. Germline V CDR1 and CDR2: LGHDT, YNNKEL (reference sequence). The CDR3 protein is CASSPWLETQYF. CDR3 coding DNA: TGTGCCAGCAGCCCCTGGCTAGAGACCCAGTACTTC.

CDR3 DNA sequence: TGTGCCAGCAGCTTAGGGGGTTATGCAGATACGCAGTATTTT. Protein: CASSLGGYADTQYF. The genes are TRBV7-8 and TRBJ2-3; D is unclear. This CDR3 region has 14 residues. From germline, CDR1 is SGHVS and CDR2 FQNEAQ. V was clipped by 1 base and J by 4 bases, with 9 bases between them.

CDR3 in DNA: TGCGCCAGCAGCCAAGAGCCGGGTCAGCCCCAGCATTTT. It yields the protein CASSQEPGQPQHF. The chain carries TRBV4-1 and TRBJ1-5; D gene unclear. V shed 0 bases and J shed 6 bases, with 6 bases lying between them. Germline CDR1 is MGHRA and CDR2 is YSYEKL. The CDR3 has 13 residues.

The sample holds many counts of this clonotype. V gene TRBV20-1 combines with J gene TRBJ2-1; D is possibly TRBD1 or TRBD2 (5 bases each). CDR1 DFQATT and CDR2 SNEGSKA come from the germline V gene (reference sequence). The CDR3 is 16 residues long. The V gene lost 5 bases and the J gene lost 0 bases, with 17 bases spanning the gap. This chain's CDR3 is CSALNRDPSSYNEQFF. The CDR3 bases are TGCAGTGCTCTCAATCGGGACCCCAGCTCCTACAATGAGCAGTTCTTC.

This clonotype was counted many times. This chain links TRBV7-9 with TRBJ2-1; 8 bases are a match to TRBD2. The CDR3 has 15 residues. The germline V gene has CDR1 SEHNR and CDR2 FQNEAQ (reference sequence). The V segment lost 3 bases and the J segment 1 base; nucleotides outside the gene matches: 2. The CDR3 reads CASSLVAGSYNEQFF. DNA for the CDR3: TGTGCCAGCAGCTTGGTAGCGGGATCCTACAATGAGCAGTTCTTC.

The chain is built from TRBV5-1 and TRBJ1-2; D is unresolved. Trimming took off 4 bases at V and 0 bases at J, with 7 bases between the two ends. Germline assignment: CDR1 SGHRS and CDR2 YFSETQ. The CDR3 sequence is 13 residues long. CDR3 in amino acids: CASSEEANYGYTF. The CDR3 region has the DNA TGCGCCAGCAGCGAGGAAGCTAACTATGGCTACACCTTC.

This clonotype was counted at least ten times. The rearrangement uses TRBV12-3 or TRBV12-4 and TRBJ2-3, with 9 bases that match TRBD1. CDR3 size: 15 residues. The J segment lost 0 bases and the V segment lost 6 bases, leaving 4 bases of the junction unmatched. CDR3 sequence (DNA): TGTGCCAGCAGCTTGGGACAGGGCAGCACAGATACGCAGTATTTT. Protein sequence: CASSLGQGSTDTQYF.

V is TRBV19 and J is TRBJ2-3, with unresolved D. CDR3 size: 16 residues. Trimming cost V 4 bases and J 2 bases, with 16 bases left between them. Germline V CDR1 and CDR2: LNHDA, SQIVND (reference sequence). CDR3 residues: CASSTSSGSATDTQYF. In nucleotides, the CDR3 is TGTGCCAGTAGTACCAGTAGTGGGTCGGCCACAGATACGCAGTATTTT.

The CDR3 here is CASSLGTRQLGEQFF. CDR3 DNA: TGTGCCAGCAGCCTCGGGACTAGACAACTCGGCGAGCAGTTCTTC. This chain links TRBV7-2 with TRBJ2-1; 8 bases agree with TRBD2. CDR1 and CDR2 from the germline V gene are SGHTA and FQGNSA. J lost 10 bases, V lost 5 bases, and 13 bases had no gene match. CDR3 length: 15 residues. Using reference TRBV7-2 and TRBJ2-1 for the parts outside the CDR3, the full variable domain is GAGVSQSPSNKVTEKGKDVELRCDPISGHTALYWYRQSLGQGLEFLIYFQGNSAPDKSGLPSDRFSAERTGGSVSTLTIQRTQQEDSAVYLCASSLGTRQLGEQFFGPGTRLTVL.

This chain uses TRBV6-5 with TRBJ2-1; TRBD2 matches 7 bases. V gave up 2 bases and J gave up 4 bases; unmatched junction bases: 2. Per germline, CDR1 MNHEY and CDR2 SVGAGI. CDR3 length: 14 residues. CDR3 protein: CASSYAGEYNEQFF. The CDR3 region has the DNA TGTGCCAGCAGTTACGCGGGGGAGTACAATGAGCAGTTCTTC.

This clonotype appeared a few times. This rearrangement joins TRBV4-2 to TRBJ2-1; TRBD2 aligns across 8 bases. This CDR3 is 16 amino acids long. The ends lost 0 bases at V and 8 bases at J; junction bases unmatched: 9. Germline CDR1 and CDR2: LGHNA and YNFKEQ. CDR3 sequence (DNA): TGTGCCAGCAGCCAAGAGGCCGGGGGGGCCAGGTATGAGCAGTTCTTC. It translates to CASSQEAGGARYEQFF.

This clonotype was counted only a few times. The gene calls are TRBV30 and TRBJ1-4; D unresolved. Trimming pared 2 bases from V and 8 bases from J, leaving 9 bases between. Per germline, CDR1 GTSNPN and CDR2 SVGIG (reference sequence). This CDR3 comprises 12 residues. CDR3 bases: TGTGCCTGGAGTCCGACCGGGGAAAAACTGTTTTTT. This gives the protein CAWSPTGEKLFF.

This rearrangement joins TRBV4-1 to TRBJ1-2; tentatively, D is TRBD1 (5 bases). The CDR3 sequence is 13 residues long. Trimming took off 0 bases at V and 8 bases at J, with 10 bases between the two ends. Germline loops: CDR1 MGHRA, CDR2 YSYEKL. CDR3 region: CASSQEYRRGYTF. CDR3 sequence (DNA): TGCGCCAGCAGCCAAGAATACAGGCGGGGCTACACCTTC.

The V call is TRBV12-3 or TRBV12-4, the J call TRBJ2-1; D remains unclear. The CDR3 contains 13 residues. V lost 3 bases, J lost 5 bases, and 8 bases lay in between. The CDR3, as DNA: TGTGCCAGCAGTTTCGGATCGAACAATGAGCAGTTCTTC. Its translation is CASSFGSNNEQFF.

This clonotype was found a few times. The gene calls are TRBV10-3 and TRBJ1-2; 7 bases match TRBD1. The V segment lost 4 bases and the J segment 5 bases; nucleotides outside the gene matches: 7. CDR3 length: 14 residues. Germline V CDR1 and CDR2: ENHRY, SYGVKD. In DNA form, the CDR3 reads TGTGCCATCAGTGCCTGGGACAGCTGGTATGGCTACACCTTC. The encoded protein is CAISAWDSWYGYTF.

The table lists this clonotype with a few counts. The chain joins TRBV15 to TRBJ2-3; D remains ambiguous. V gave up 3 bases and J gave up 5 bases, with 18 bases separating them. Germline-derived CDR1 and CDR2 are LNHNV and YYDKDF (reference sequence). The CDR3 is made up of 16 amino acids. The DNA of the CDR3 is TGTGCCACCAGCAGCGATACTACGGGTTTCAGAGATACGCAGTATTTT. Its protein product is CATSSDTTGFRDTQYF.

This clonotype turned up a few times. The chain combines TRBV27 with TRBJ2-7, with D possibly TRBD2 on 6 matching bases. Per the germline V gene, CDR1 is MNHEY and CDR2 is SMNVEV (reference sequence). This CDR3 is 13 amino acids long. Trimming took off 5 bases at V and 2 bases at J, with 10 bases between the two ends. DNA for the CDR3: TGTGCCAGCAGTGCGGGGTATACCTACGAGCAGTACTTC. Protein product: CASSAGYTYEQYF.

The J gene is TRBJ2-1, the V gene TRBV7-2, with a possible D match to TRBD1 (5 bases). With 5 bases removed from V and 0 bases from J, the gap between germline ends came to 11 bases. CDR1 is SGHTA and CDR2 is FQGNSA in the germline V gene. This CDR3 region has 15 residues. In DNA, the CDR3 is TGTGCCAGCAGCGCAGACAGCAACTCCTACAATGAGCAGTTCTTC. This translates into CASSADSNSYNEQFF.

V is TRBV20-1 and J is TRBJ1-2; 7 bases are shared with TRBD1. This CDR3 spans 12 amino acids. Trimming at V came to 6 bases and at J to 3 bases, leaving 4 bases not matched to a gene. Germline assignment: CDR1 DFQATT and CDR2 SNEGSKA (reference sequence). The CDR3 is CSAATGDYGYTF. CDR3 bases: TGCAGTGCCGCTACAGGGGACTATGGCTACACCTTC.

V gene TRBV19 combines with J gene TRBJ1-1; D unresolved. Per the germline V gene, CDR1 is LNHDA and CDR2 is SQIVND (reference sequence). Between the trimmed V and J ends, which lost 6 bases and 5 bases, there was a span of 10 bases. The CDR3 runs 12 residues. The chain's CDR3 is CASSPGETEAFF. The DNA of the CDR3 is TGTGCCAGTAGCCCAGGTGAAACTGAAGCTTTCTTT.

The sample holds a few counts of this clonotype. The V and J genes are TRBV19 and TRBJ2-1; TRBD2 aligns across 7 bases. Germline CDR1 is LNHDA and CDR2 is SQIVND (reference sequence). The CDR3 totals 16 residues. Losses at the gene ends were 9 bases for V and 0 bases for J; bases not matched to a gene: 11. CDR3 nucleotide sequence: TGTGCCAGCCTGCGAGCGGGGTCAAGCTCCTACAATGAGCAGTTCTTC. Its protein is CASLRAGSSSYNEQFF. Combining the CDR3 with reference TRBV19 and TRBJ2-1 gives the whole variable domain DGGITQSPKYLFRKEGQNVTLSCEQNLNHDAMYWYRQDPGQGLRLIYYSQIVNDFQKGDIAEGYSVSREKKESFPLTVTSAQKNPTAFYLCASLRAGSSSYNEQFFGPGTRLTVL.